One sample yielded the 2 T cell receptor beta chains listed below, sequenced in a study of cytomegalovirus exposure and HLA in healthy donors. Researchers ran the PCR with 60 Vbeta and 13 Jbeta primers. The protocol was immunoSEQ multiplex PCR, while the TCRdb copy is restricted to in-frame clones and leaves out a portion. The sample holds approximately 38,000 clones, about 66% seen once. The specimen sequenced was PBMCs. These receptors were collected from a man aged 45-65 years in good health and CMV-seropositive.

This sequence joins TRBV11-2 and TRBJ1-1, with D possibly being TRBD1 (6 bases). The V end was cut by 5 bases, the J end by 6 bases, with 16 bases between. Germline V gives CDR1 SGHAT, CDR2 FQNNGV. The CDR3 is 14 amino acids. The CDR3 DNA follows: TGTGCCAGCAGCCCAGCAGGGGTGGTTGCTGAAGCTTTCTTT. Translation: CASSPAGVVAEAFF.

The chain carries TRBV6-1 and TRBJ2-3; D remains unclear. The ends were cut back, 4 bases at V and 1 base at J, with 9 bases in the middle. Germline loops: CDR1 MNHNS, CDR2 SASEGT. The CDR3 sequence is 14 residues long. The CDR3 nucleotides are TGTGCCAGCAGTGTGGAGCGAGGCACAGATACGCAGTATTTT. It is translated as CASSVERGTDTQYF.